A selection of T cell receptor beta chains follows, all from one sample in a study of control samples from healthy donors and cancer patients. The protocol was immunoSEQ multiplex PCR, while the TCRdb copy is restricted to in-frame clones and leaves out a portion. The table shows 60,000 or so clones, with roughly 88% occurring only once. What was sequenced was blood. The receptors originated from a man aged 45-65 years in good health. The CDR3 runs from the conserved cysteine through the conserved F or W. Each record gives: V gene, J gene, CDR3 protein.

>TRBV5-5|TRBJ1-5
CASRPGVGNQPQHF
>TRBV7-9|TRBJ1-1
CASSRTENTEAFF
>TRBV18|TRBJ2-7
CASSPRLAGGFGVGEQYF
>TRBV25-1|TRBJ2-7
CASSEFGREPYEQYF
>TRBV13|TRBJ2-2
CASSSRGRGTGELFF
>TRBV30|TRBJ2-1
CAWSALQREATNEQFF
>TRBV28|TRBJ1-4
CASSTWVFNEKLFF
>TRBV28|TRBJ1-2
CASLLQGAFYGYTF
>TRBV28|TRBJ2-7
CASSFSGRSSYEQYF
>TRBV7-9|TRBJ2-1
CASLVAGLAYNEQFF
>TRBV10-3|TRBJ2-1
CAISGPGNAVYNEQFF